This entry concerns a single T cell receptor (beta chain). In Seattle, patients joined the study during active infection and were tracked longitudinally. The CDR3 spans 16 residues. Germline lookup yields CDR1 LNHNV and CDR2 YYDKDF (reference sequence). The V segment lost 2 bases and the J segment 2 bases; nucleotides outside the gene matches: 5. Methods used by the authors: Estimates of nucleated cell counts were drawn from the amplification of reference gene primers. Here immunoSEQ multiplex PCR was the method, and the copy in TCRdb shows in-frame clones only, minus some. V and J calls and clone size come straight from that table; D and trimming were deduced from the DNA. Here the sample spans 150,000 to 250,000 clones, roughly three quarters being singletons. The sample belongs to a study of blood T cell repertoires in COVID-19. As for the study in general: The origin of the acute and convalescent COVID-19 samples was the United States, Italy and Spain.

The receptor's source is a woman aged 40 to 50 with COVID-19, enrolled during active disease. The chain has TRBV15 and TRBJ1-3, with TRBD1 matching 8 bases. Sequenced material: peripheral blood. The CDR3 here is CATSRSGQATGNTIYF. The CDR3 DNA reads as TGTGCCACCAGCAGATCGGGACAGGCCACTGGAAACACCATATATTTT.